This T cell receptor beta chain was documented in a study of T-cell reconstitution after alpha-beta-depleted transplantation in children. TCRbeta library preparation incorporated unique molecular identifiers. TCRdb reprocessed the PCR reads with MiXCR, giving one entry per CDR3 protein. The sample lists some 640,000 distinct CDR3 sequences; around 16% were seen once. Ten or more counts support this clonotype. V lost 0 bases to trimming and J lost 6 bases, with 5 bases between them. The germline gives CDR1 MRHNA, CDR2 SNTAGT. The CDR3 is made up of 13 amino acids. This sequence was found in a human donor who donated a stem cell graft to a child with acute myeloid leukemia. V and J are TRBV6-4 and TRBJ2-2; no clear D. Sequenced here: PBMCs from the stem cell graft donor, sampled from the stem cell graft. This CDR3 is CASSDSGAGELFF. CDR3 DNA sequence: TGTGCCAGCAGTGACTCGGGTGCCGGGGAGCTGTTTTTT.